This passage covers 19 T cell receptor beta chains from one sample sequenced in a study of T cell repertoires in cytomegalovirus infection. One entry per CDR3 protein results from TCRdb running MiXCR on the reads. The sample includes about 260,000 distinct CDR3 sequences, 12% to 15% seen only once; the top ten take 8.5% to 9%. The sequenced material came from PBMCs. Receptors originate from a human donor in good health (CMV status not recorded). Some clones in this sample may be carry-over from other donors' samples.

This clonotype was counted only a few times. The CDR3 coding sequence is TGTGCCAGCTCACCACTAGCAGCTCCTCTCCAAGAGACCCAGTACTTC. It encodes CASSPLAAPLQETQYF. The V call is TRBV18, the J call TRBJ2-5; no clear D. Looked up from germline, CDR1 is KGHSH and CDR2 is LQKENI. V lost 1 base and J 1 base, leaving 13 bases between the germline ends. CDR3 length equals 16 residues.

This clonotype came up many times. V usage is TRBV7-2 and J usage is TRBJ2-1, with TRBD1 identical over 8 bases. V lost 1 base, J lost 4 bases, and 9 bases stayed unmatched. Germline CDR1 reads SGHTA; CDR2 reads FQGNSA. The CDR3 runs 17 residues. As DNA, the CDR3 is TGTGCCAGCAGCTTAGACTCCGGGACAGGCTCTTACAATGAGCAGTTCTTC. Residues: CASSLDSGTGSYNEQFF. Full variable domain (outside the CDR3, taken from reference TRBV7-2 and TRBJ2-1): GAGVSQSPSNKVTEKGKDVELRCDPISGHTALYWYRQSLGQGLEFLIYFQGNSAPDKSGLPSDRFSAERTGGSVSTLTIQRTQQEDSAVYLCASSLDSGTGSYNEQFFGPGTRLTVL.

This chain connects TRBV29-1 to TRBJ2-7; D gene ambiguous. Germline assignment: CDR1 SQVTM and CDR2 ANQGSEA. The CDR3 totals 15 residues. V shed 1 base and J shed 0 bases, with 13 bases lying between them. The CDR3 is CSVEGAATSSYEQYF. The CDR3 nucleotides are TGCAGCGTTGAAGGTGCGGCTACGAGCTCCTACGAGCAGTACTTC.

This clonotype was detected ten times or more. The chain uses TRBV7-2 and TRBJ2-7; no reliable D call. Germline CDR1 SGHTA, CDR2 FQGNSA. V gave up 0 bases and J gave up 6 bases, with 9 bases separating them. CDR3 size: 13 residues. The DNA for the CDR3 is TGTGCCAGCAGCTTAGCACATCTACGCGAGCAGTACTTC. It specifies CASSLAHLREQYF.

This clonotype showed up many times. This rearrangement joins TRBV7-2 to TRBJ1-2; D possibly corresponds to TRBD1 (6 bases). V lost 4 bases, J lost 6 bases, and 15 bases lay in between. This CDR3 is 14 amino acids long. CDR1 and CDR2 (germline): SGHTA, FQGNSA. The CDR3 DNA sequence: TGTGCCAGCAGCTACAGGGAATGGTCCCATGGCTACACCTTC. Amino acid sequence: CASSYREWSHGYTF. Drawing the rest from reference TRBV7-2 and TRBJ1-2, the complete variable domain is GAGVSQSPSNKVTEKGKDVELRCDPISGHTALYWYRQSLGQGLEFLIYFQGNSAPDKSGLPSDRFSAERTGGSVSTLTIQRTQQEDSAVYLCASSYREWSHGYTFGSGTRLTVV.

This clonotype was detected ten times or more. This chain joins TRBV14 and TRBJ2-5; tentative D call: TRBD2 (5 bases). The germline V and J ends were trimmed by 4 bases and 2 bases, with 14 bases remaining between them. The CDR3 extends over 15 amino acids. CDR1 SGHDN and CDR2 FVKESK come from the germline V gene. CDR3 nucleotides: TGTGCCAGCAGCCCGGAGGCCAGGCAACAAGAGACCCAGTACTTC. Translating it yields CASSPEARQQETQYF.

The CDR3 protein is CASSQLGIGTDTQYF. CDR3 nucleotide sequence: TGTGCCAGCAGCCAACTAGGGATCGGCACAGATACGCAGTATTTT. The V gene is TRBV14, the J gene TRBJ2-3; no clear D gene. CDR3 length equals 15 residues. CDR1 SGHDN and CDR2 FVKESK come from the germline V gene. The V end lost 2 bases, the J end lost 1 base, and 10 bases lay between the germline ends.

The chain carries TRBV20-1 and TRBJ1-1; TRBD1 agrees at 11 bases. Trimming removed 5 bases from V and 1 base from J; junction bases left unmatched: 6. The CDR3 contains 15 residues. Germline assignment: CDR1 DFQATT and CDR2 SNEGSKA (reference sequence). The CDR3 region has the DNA TGCAGTGCTGGGGACAGGGGGATGTCGAACACTGAAGCTTTCTTT. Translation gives CSAGDRGMSNTEAFF.

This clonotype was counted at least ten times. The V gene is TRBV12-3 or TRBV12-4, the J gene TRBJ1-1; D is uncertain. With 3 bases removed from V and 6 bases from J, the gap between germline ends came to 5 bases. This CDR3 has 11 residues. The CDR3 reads CASSFRAEAFF. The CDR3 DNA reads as TGTGCCAGCAGTTTCCGGGCTGAAGCTTTCTTT.

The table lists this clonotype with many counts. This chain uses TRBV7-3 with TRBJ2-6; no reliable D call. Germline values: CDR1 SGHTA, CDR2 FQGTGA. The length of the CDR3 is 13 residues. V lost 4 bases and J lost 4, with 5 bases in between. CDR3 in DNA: TGTGCCAGCAGCTCACAGGGGGCCAACGTCCTGACTTTC. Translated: CASSSQGANVLTF.

CDR3 bases: TGTGCCAGCAGTTACGGTGGGCCCTCCTACGAGCAGTACTTC. Translated, it gives CASSYGGPSYEQYF. The chain carries TRBV6-6 and TRBJ2-7; D gene ambiguous. Trimming cost V 2 bases and J 0 bases, with 8 bases left between them. The germline V gene has CDR1 MNHNY and CDR2 SVGAGI (reference sequence). This CDR3 is 14 amino acids long.

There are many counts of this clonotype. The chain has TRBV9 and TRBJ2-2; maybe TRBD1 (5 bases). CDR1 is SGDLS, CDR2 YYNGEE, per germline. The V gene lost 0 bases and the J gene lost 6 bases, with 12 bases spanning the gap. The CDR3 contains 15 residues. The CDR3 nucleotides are TGTGCCAGCAGCGTAGAGGATAGCAGGGCCGGGGAGCTGTTTTTT. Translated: CASSVEDSRAGELFF.

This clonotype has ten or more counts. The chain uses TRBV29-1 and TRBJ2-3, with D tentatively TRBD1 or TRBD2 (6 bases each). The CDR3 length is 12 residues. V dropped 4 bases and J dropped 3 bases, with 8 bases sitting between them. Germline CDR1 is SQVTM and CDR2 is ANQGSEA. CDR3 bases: TGCAGCGTTGGGGGGGCGACAGATACGCAGTATTTT. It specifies CSVGGATDTQYF.

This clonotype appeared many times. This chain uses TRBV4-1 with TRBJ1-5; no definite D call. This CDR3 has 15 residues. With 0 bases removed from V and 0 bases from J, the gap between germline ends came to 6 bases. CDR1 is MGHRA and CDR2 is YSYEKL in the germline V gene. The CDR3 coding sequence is TGCGCCAGCAGCCAAGAGCGTCTTAGCAATCAGCCCCAGCATTTT. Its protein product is CASSQERLSNQPQHF.

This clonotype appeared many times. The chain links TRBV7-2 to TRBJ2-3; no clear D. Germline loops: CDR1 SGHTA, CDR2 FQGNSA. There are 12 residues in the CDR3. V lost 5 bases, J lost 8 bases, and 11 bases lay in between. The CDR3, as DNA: TGTGCCAGCAGCCCCATAGGTGGTACGCAGTATTTT. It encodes CASSPIGGTQYF.

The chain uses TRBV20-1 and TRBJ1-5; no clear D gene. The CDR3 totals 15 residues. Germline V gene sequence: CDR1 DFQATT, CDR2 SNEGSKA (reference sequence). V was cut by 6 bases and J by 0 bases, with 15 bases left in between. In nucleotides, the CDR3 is TGCAGTGCCCGAGAGGAGTGGGTTAGCAATCAGCCCCAGCATTTT. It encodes CSAREEWVSNQPQHF.

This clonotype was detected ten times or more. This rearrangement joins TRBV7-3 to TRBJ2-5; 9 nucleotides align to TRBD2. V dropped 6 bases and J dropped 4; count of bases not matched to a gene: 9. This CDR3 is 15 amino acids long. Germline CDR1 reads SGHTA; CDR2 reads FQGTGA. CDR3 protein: CASSPQAGGPETQYF. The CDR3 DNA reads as TGTGCCAGCAGTCCCCAAGCGGGAGGCCCAGAGACCCAGTACTTC. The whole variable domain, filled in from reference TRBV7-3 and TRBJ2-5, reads GAGVSQTPSNKVTEKGKYVELRCDPISGHTALYWYRQSLGQGPEFLIYFQGTGAADDSGLPNDRFFAVRPEGSVSTLKIQRTERGDSAVYLCASSPQAGGPETQYFGPGTRLLVL.

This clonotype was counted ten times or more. CDR3 sequence (DNA): TGTGCCAGTAGTACTGAGGGTGTGGGCAATCAGCCCCAGCATTTT. This codes for CASSTEGVGNQPQHF. The gene calls are TRBV19 and TRBJ1-5; D is undetermined. The V gene's germline CDR1 is LNHDA and CDR2 SQIVND (reference sequence). Trimming left V 4 bases short and J 2 bases short, with 12 bases between. This CDR3 has 15 residues. Based on the CDR3 plus reference TRBV19 and TRBJ1-5, the full variable domain is DGGITQSPKYLFRKEGQNVTLSCEQNLNHDAMYWYRQDPGQGLRLIYYSQIVNDFQKGDIAEGYSVSREKKESFPLTVTSAQKNPTAFYLCASSTEGVGNQPQHFGDGTRLSIL.

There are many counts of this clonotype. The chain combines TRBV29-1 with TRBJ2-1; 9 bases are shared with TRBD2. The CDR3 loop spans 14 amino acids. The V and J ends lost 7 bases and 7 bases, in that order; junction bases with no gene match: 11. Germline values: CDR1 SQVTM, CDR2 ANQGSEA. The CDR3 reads CSAALREGGNEQFF. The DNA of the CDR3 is TGCAGCGCCGCTCTGCGGGAGGGGGGGAATGAGCAGTTCTTC.